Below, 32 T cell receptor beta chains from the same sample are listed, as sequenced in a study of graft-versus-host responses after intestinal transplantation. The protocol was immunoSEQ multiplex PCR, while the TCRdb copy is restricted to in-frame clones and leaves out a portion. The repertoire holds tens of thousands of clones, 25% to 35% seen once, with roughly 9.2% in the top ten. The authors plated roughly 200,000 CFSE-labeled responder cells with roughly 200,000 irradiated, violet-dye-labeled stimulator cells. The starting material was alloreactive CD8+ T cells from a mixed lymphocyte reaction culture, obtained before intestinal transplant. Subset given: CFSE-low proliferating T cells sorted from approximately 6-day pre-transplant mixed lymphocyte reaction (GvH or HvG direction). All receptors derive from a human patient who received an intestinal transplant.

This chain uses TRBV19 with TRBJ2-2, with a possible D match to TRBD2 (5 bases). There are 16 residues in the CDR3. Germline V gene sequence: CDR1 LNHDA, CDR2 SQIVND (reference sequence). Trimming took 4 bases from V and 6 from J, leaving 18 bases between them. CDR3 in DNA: TGTGCCAGTAGTACCCAGTTACTAGGACGGTCCGGGGAGCTGTTTTTT. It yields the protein CASSTQLLGRSGELFF.

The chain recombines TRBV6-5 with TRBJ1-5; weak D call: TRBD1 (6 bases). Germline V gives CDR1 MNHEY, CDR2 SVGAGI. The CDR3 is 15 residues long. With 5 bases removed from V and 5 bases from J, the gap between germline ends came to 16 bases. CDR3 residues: CASSAWTELYQPQHF. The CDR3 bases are TGTGCCAGCAGTGCTTGGACAGAACTTTATCAGCCCCAGCATTTT.

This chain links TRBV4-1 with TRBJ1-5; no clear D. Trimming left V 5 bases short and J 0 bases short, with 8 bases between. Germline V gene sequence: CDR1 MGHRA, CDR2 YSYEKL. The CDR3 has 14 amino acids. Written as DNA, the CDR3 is TGCGCCAGCAGCAGTCGAGATAGCAATCAGCCCCAGCATTTT. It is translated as CASSSRDSNQPQHF.

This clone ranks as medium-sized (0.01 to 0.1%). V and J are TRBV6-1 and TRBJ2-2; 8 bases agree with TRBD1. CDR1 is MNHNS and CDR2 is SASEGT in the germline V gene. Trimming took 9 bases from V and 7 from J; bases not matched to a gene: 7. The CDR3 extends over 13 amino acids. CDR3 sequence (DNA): TGTGCCAGTTGGGACAGGATTAGCGGGGAGCTGTTTTTT. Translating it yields CASWDRISGELFF.

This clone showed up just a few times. For the CDR3, the DNA is TGTGCCAGCAGCTTGGCCGAAGTGGGGATCCGGGAAGCTTTCTTT. Protein: CASSLAEVGIREAFF. The chain recombines TRBV5-5 with TRBJ1-1; no firm D call. Germline V gene data show CDR1 as SGHKS and CDR2 as YYEKEE (reference sequence). Trimming removed 0 bases from V and 8 bases from J, with 17 bases in between. The CDR3 is 15 residues long.

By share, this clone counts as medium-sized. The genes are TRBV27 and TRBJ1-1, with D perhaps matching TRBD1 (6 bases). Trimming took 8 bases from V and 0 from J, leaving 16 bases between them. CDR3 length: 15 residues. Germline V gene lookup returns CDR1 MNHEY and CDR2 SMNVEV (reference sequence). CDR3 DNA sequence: TGTGCCAGCCTAACGTACAGGGAGTTGAACACTGAAGCTTTCTTT. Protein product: CASLTYRELNTEAFF.

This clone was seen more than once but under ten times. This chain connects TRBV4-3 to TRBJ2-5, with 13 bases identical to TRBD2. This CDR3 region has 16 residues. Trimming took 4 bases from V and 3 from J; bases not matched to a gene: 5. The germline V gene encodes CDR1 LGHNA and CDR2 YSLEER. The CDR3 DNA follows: TGCGCCAGCAGCCCCTTCGGACTAGCGGGAGAAGAGACCCAGTACTTC. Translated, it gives CASSPFGLAGEETQYF.

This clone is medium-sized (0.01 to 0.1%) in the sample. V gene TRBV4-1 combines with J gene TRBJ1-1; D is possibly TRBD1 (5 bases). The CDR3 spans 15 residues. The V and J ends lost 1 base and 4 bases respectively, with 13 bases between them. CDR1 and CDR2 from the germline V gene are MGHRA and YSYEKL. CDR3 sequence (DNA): TGCGCCAGCAGCCAAGTTGCCAGTAGGGGCACTGAAGCTTTCTTT. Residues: CASSQVASRGTEAFF.

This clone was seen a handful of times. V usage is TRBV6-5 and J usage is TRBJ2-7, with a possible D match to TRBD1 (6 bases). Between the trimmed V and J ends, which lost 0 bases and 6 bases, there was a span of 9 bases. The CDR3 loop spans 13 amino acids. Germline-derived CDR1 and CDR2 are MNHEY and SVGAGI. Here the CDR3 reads CASSYSSRGEQYF. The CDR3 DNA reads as TGTGCCAGCAGTTACTCGTCCAGGGGCGAGCAGTACTTC.

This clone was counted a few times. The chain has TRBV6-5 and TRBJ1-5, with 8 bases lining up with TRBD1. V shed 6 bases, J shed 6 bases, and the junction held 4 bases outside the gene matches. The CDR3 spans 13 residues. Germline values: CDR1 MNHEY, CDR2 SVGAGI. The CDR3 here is CASRTGVSQPQHF. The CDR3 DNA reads TGTGCCAGCAGGACAGGGGTGTCTCAGCCCCAGCATTTT.

The CDR3 reads CASGRQERGYTF. CDR3 sequence (DNA): TGTGCCAGCGGCAGGCAGGAACGTGGCTACACCTTC. The rearrangement joins TRBV6-1 to TRBJ1-2; D unclear. Looked up from germline, CDR1 is MNHNS and CDR2 is SASEGT. V gave up 8 bases and J gave up 7 bases, with 14 bases separating them. The CDR3 length is 12 residues.

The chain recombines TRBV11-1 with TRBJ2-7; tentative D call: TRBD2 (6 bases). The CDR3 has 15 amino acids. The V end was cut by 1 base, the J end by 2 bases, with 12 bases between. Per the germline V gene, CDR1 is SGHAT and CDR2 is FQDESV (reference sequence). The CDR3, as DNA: TGTGCCAGCAGCTTAGAATGGGGGGTAGCCTACGAGCAGTACTTC. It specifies CASSLEWGVAYEQYF.

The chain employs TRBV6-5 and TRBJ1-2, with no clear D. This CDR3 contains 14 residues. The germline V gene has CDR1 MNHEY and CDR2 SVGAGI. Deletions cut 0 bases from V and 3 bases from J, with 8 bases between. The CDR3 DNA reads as TGTGCCAGCAGTTACTCTGGGGTAGACTATGGCTACACCTTC. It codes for CASSYSGVDYGYTF.

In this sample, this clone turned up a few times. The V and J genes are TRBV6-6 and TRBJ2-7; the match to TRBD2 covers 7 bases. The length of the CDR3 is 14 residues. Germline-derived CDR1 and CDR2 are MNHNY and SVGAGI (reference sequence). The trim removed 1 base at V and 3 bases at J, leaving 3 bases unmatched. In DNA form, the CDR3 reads TGTGCCAGCAGTTACTGGGCTAGCGGCTACGAGCAGTACTTC. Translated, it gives CASSYWASGYEQYF.

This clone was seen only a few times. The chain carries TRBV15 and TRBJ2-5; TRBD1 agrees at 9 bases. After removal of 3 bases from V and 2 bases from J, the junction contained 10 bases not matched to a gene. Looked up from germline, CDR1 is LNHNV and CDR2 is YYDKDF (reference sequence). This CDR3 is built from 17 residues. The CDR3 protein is CATSSTPGQGGQETQYF. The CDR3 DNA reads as TGTGCCACCAGCAGTACGCCGGGACAGGGAGGGCAAGAGACCCAGTACTTC. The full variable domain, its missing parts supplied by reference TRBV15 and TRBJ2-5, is DAMVIQNPRYQVTQFGKPVTLSCSQTLNHNVMYWYQQKSSQAPKLLFHYYDKDFNNEADTPDNFQSRRPNTSFCFLDIRSPGLGDTAMYLCATSSTPGQGGQETQYFGPGTRLLVL.

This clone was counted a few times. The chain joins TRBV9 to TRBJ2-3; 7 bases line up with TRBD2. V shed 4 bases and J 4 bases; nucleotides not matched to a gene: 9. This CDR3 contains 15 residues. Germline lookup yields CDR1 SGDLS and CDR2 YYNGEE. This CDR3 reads CASSYTGGGADTQYF. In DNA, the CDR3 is TGTGCCAGCAGCTACACGGGAGGCGGGGCAGATACGCAGTATTTT.

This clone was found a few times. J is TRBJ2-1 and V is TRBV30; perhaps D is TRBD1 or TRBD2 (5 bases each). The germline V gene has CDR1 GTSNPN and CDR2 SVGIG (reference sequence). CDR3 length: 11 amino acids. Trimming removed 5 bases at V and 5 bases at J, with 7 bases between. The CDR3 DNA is TGTGCCTGGGGGACGGACAATGAGCAGTTCTTC. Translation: CAWGTDNEQFF.

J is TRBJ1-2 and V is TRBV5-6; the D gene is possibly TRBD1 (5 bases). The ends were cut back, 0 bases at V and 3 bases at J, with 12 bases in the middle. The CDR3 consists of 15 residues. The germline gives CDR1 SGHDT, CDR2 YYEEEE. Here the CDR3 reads CASSLVQGAYYGYTF. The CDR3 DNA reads TGTGCCAGCAGCTTGGTCCAGGGTGCATACTATGGCTACACCTTC.

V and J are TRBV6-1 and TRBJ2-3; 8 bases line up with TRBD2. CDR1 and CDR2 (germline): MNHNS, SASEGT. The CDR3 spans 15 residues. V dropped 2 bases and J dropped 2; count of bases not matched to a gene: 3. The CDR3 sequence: CASSESGSDTDTQYF. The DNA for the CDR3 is TGTGCCAGCAGTGAAAGCGGGAGTGACACAGATACGCAGTATTTT.

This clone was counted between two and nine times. The CDR3 is CASSESLNEQFF. The CDR3 DNA follows: TGTGCCAGCAGCGAGTCTCTCAATGAGCAGTTCTTC. The genes are TRBV7-6 and TRBJ2-1; D uncertain. The V gene lost 5 bases and the J gene lost 6 bases, with 8 bases spanning the gap. In germline, CDR1 is SGHVS, CDR2 FNYEAQ. This CDR3 contains 12 residues.

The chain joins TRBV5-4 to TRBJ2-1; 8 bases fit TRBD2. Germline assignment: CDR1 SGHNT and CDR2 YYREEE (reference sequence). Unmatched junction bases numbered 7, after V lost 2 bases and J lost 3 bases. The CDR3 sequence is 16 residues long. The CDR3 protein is CASSFRLSGVYNEQFF. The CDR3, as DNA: TGTGCCAGCAGCTTCCGCCTTAGCGGGGTCTACAATGAGCAGTTCTTC.

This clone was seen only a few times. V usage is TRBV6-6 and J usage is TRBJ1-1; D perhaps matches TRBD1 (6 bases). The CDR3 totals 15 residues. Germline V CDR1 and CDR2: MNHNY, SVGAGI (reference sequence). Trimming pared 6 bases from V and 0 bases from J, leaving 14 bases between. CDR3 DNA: TGTGCCAGCAGCCGACGCTCAGGGGTGAACACTGAAGCTTTCTTT. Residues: CASSRRSGVNTEAFF.

The CDR3 coding sequence is TGTGCCAGCAGCCGGCCTAGCGGTTTCACTGAGCAGTTCTTC. Amino acids: CASSRPSGFTEQFF. The chain combines TRBV5-4 with TRBJ2-1; 7 positions agree with TRBD2. V was pared by 4 bases and J by 9 bases, with 10 bases of the junction left unmatched. The CDR3 sequence is 14 residues long. CDR1 is SGHNT and CDR2 is YYREEE in the germline V gene (reference sequence).

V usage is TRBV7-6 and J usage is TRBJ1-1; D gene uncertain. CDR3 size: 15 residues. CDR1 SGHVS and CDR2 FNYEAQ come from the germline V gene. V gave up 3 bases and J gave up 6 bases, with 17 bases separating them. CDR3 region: CASSFPGPPVAEAFF. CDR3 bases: TGTGCCAGCAGCTTCCCTGGGCCCCCTGTGGCTGAAGCTTTCTTT.

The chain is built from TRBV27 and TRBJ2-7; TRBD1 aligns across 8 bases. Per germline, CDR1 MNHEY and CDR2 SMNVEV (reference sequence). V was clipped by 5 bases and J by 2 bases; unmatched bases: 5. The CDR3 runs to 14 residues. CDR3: CASSLWTGPYEQYF. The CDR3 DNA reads TGTGCCAGCAGTCTATGGACAGGGCCCTACGAGCAGTACTTC.

This CDR3 is CASSPSTSGYEQYF. In DNA form, the CDR3 reads TGTGCCAGCAGTCCTTCGACTAGCGGCTACGAGCAGTACTTC. The V gene is TRBV28, the J gene TRBJ2-7; TRBD2 aligns across 9 bases. V lost 5 bases, J lost 3 bases, and 5 bases stayed unmatched. Germline V lookup: CDR1 MDHEN, CDR2 SYDVKM. This CDR3 has 14 amino acids.

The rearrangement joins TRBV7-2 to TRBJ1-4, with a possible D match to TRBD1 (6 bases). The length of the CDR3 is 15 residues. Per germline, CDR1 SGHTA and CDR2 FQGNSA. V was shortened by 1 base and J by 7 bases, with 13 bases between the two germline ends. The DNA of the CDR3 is TGTGCCAGCAGCTTAGTTGGGGGGCTGGGTGAAAAACTGTTTTTT. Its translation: CASSLVGGLGEKLFF. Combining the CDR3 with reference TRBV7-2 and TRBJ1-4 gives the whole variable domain GAGVSQSPSNKVTEKGKDVELRCDPISGHTALYWYRQSLGQGLEFLIYFQGNSAPDKSGLPSDRFSAERTGGSVSTLTIQRTQQEDSAVYLCASSLVGGLGEKLFFGSGTQLSVL.

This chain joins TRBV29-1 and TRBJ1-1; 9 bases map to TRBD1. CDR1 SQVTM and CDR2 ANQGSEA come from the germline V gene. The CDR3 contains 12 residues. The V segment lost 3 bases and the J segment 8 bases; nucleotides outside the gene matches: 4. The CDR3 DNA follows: TGCAGCGTTGAGGGGGACAGGGTCGAAGCTTTCTTT. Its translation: CSVEGDRVEAFF.

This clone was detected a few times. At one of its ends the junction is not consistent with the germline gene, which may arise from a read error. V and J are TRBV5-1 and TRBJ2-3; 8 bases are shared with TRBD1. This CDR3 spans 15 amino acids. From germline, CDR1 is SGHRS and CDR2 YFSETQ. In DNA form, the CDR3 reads TGTGCCAGCAGCTTGGTCGGACAGGGAGAACATACGCAGTATTTT. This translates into CASSLVGQGEHTQYF.

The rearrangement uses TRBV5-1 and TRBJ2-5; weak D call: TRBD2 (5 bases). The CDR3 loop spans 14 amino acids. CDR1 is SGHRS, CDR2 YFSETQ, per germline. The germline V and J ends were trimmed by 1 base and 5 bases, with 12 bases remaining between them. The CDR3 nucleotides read TGCGCCAGCAGCTTGATGGGAGCGGCGGAGACCCAGTACTTC. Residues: CASSLMGAAETQYF.

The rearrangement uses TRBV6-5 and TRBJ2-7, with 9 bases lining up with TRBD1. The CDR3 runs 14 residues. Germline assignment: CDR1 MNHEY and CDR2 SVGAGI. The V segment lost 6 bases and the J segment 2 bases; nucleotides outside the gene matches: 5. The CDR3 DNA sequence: TGTGCCAGCAGGCCGCGGGACAGGGCCTACGAGCAGTACTTC. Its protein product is CASRPRDRAYEQYF.

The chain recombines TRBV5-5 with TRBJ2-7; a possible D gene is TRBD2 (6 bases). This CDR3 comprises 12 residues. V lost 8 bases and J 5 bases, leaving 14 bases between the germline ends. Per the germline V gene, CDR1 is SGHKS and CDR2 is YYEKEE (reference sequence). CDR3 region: CASSSDVNEQYF. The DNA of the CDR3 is TGTGCCAGTTCTAGCGATGTAAACGAGCAGTACTTC. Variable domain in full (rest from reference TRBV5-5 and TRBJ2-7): DAGVTQSPTHLIKTRGQQVTLRCSPISGHKSVSWYQQVLGQGPQFIFQYYEKEERGRGNFPDRFSARQFPNYSSELNVNALLLGDSALYLCASSSDVNEQYFGPGTRLTVT.